A selection of T cell receptor beta chains follows, all from one sample in a study of control samples from healthy donors and cancer patients. Measured with immunoSEQ multiplex PCR; TCRdb has only the in-frame clones, and not every one. The sample records some 15,000 clones, 93% being singletons. Sequenced material: PBMCs. These receptors were collected from a man of 80 years or more with lung cancer. CDR3s include the opening cysteine and the closing phenylalanine or tryptophan. The D gene is left open where the match is weak. The size field is filled for only some rows; it gives once, few, many or a size class.

CDR3: CASSDIAGNTIYF
DNA: TGTGCCAGCAGCGACATAGCTGGAAACACCATATATTTT
V: TRBV6-6
J: TRBJ1-3
D: .
size: .

CDR3: CASSGLEGPQHF
DNA: TGTGCCAGCAGTGGGTTGGAAGGGCCCCAGCATTTT
V: TRBV2
J: TRBJ1-5
D: .
size: .

CDR3: CAVGFRAPGQYTDTQYF
DNA: TGTGCCGTTGGGTTTAGGGCTCCGGGACAGTACACAGATACGCAGTATTTT
V: TRBV2
J: TRBJ2-3
D: TRBD1
size: .

CDR3: CAITATVNTEAFF
DNA: TGTGCCATCACCGCGACGGTGAACACTGAAGCTTTCTTT
V: TRBV10-3
J: TRBJ1-1
D: .
size: .

CDR3: CASSLIPFGTVGETQYF
DNA: TGTGCCAGCAGCCTCATACCCTTCGGGACAGTAGGAGAGACCCAGTACTTC
V: TRBV11-2
J: TRBJ2-5
D: TRBD1
size: once

CDR3: CSVEIPLGQGMNTEAFF
DNA: TGCAGCGTTGAAATACCCCTTGGACAGGGGATGAACACTGAAGCTTTCTTT
V: TRBV29-1
J: TRBJ1-1
D: TRBD1
size: .

CDR3: CASSYGQGWNTEAFF
DNA: TGTGCCAGCAGTTACGGTCAGGGATGGAACACTGAAGCTTTCTTT
V: TRBV6-2/TRBV6-3
J: TRBJ1-1
D: .
size: .

CDR3: CASSSPRSGETQYF
DNA: TGTGCCAGCAGCTCACCTAGGAGCGGAGAGACCCAGTACTTC
V: TRBV9
J: TRBJ2-5
D: .
size: .

CDR3: CASSLEGVGSPGNTIYF
DNA: TGTGCCAGCAGCTTAGAGGGGGTGGGATCCCCTGGAAACACCATATATTTT
V: TRBV7-2
J: TRBJ1-3
D: .
size: .

CDR3: CASSLGAGQETQYF
DNA: TGTGCCAGCAGCTTAGGAGCGGGCCAAGAGACCCAGTACTTC
V: TRBV7-7
J: TRBJ2-5
D: .
size: .

CDR3: CASSKGAGASQETQYF
DNA: TGTGCCAGCAGCAAAGGGGCGGGGGCTTCCCAAGAGACCCAGTACTTC
V: TRBV5-4
J: TRBJ2-5
D: .
size: .

CDR3: CASSQGVFRDSPLHF
DNA: TGTGCCAGCAGCCAAGGAGTATTCAGAGATTCACCCCTCCACTTT
V: TRBV3-1/TRBV3-2
J: TRBJ1-6
D: .
size: .

CDR3: CASSYAGIANYGYTF
DNA: TGTGCCAGCAGTTACGCGGGTATAGCTAACTATGGCTACACCTTC
V: TRBV27
J: TRBJ1-2
D: .
size: .

CDR3: CASSLRESTDTQYF
DNA: TGTGCCAGCAGTCTCAGGGAAAGCACAGATACGCAGTATTTT
V: TRBV28
J: TRBJ2-3
D: .
size: once

CDR3: CASSEYATGGGQYF
DNA: TGTGCCAGCAGTGAATACGCCACTGGGGGAGGGCAGTATTTT
V: TRBV2
J: TRBJ2-3
D: .
size: .

CDR3: CASSFVPEPLNTEAFF
DNA: TGTGCCAGCAGCTTTGTTCCCGAGCCCTTGAACACTGAAGCTTTCTTT
V: TRBV11-2
J: TRBJ1-1
D: .
size: .

CDR3: CASSAGETGGRAYGYTF
DNA: TGTGCCAGCAGCGCCGGCGAGACAGGGGGCAGAGCCTATGGCTACACCTTC
V: TRBV5-8
J: TRBJ1-2
D: TRBD1
size: .

CDR3: CASSFVGVGNTEAFF
DNA: TGTGCCAGCAGCTTTGTAGGGGTCGGCAACACTGAAGCTTTCTTT
V: TRBV7-2
J: TRBJ1-1
D: .
size: .

CDR3: CASSKVGRPQLYSNQPQHF
DNA: TGTGCCAGCAGCAAAGTAGGCCGGCCCCAGCTTTATAGCAATCAGCCCCAGCATTTT
V: TRBV21-1
J: TRBJ1-5
D: .
size: .

CDR3: CASSRQNQRRTNEKLFF
DNA: TGCGCCAGCAGCCGACAGAACCAACGGAGGACTAATGAAAAACTGTTTTTT
V: TRBV5-1
J: TRBJ1-4
D: .
size: .

CDR3: CASSHGGQGNTGELFF
DNA: TGTGCCAGCAGTCACGGGGGACAGGGGAACACCGGGGAGCTGTTTTTT
V: TRBV28
J: TRBJ2-2
D: TRBD1
size: .

CDR3: CASSTTQQGVDGYTF
DNA: TGTGCCAGCAGCACAACCCAACAGGGAGTTGACGGCTACACCTTC
V: TRBV6-5
J: TRBJ1-2
D: .
size: few

CDR3: CASTTGFESPLHF
DNA: TGTGCCAGCACCACAGGGTTTGAATCACCCCTCCACTTT
V: TRBV3-1/TRBV3-2
J: TRBJ1-6
D: .
size: .

CDR3: CASSPRQQTPLGNTIYF
DNA: TGTGCCAGCTCACCTCGACAGCAGACCCCTCTAGGAAACACCATATATTTT
V: TRBV18
J: TRBJ1-3
D: .
size: .

CDR3: CASAGDSNTEAFF
DNA: TGTGCCAGCGCTGGAGACTCGAACACTGAAGCTTTCTTT
V: TRBV7-2
J: TRBJ1-1
D: .
size: once

CDR3: CASSLRAGGANTEAFF
DNA: TGCGCCAGCAGCTTGAGGGCAGGGGGAGCGAACACTGAAGCTTTCTTT
V: TRBV5-1
J: TRBJ1-1
D: TRBD1
size: .

CDR3: CASSLLAGNGETQYF
DNA: TGCGCCAGCAGCCTGCTAGCGGGGAACGGAGAGACCCAGTACTTC
V: TRBV4-1
J: TRBJ2-5
D: TRBD2
size: .

CDR3: CASSLWAGSTDTQYF
DNA: TGTGCCAGCAGCTTGTGGGCGGGATCCACAGATACGCAGTATTTT
V: TRBV5-6
J: TRBJ2-3
D: .
size: .

CDR3: CASSPWTGATDTQYF
DNA: TGTGCCAGCAGCCCATGGACAGGGGCCACAGATACGCAGTATTTT
V: TRBV5-5
J: TRBJ2-3
D: TRBD1
size: .

CDR3: CASSPTSDTQYF
DNA: TGTGCCAGCAGTCCGACATCAGATACGCAGTATTTT
V: TRBV7-9
J: TRBJ2-3
D: .
size: .

CDR3: CASSWDPSRVQNTGELFF
DNA: TGCGCCAGCAGCTGGGATCCCAGTAGGGTACAGAACACCGGGGAGCTGTTTTTT
V: TRBV5-1
J: TRBJ2-2
D: .
size: .

CDR3: CASSLAEGGYTF
DNA: TGTGCCAGCAGCTTGGCGGAAGGGGGCTACACCTTC
V: TRBV5-6
J: TRBJ1-2
D: .
size: .

CDR3: CASSYDDTVGYEQYF
DNA: TGTGCCAGCAGTTACGATGACACGGTCGGCTACGAGCAGTACTTC
V: TRBV6-2/TRBV6-3
J: TRBJ2-7
D: .
size: .

CDR3: CASSPQGEKLFF
DNA: TGTGCCAGCAGCCCACAGGGTGAAAAACTGTTTTTT
V: TRBV7-2
J: TRBJ1-4
D: .
size: .

CDR3: CASSLHRGRNTEAFF
DNA: TGTGCCAGCAGTTTGCACAGGGGTCGGAACACTGAAGCTTTCTTT
V: TRBV28
J: TRBJ1-1
D: TRBD1
size: .

CDR3: CASSWVDTGELFF
DNA: TGTGCCAGCAGTTGGGTTGACACCGGGGAGCTGTTTTTT
V: TRBV6-2/TRBV6-3
J: TRBJ2-2
D: .
size: .

CDR3: CASRQGQGAAGYTF
DNA: TGTGCCAGCAGGCAGGGACAGGGGGCAGCTGGCTACACCTTC
V: TRBV7-9
J: TRBJ1-2
D: TRBD1
size: .

CDR3: CASSLGTGQGSYEQYF
DNA: TGTGCCAGCAGCTTGGGAACCGGACAGGGGTCCTACGAGCAGTACTTC
V: TRBV5-8
J: TRBJ2-7
D: TRBD1
size: .

CDR3: CASSRQGVGELFF
DNA: TGTGCCAGCAGCCGCCAAGGGGTGGGGGAGCTGTTTTTT
V: TRBV7-3
J: TRBJ2-2
D: .
size: .

CDR3: CATGGRGANVLTF
DNA: TGTGCCACTGGGGGTAGGGGGGCCAACGTCCTGACTTTC
V: TRBV11-2
J: TRBJ2-6
D: .
size: .

CDR3: CASRKTGTARTGELFF
DNA: TGTGCCAGTAGAAAGACCGGGACCGCGCGCACCGGGGAGCTGTTTTTT
V: TRBV19
J: TRBJ2-2
D: .
size: .

CDR3: CASSSKRAGRSYNEQFF
DNA: TGTGCCAGTAGTTCCAAGAGGGCGGGGAGGTCCTACAATGAGCAGTTCTTC
V: TRBV19
J: TRBJ2-1
D: .
size: .

CDR3: CASAGTGFPEQYF
DNA: TGTGCTAGTGCCGGGACAGGCTTCCCCGAGCAGTACTTC
V: TRBV12-5
J: TRBJ2-7
D: TRBD1
size: once